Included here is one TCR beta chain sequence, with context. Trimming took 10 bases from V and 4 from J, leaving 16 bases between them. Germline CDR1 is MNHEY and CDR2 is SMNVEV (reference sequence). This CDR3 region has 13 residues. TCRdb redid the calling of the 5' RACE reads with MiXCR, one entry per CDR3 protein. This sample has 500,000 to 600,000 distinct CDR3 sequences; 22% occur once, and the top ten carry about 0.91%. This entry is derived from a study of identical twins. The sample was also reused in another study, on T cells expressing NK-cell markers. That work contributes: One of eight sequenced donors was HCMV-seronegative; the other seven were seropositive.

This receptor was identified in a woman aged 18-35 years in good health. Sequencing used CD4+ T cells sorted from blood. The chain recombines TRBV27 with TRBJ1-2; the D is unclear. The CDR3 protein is CATSHGLAYGYTF. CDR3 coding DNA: TGTGCCACTTCCCACGGGCTTGCCTATGGCTACACCTTC.